A few counts support the clone carrying this T cell receptor (beta chain). The antigen remains unidentified. This record belongs to a study of Ad26.COV2.S vaccination and SARS-CoV-2 variants. As for the study in general: COV1001, an Ad26.COV2.S trial, supplied this vaccine-arm donor. Intramuscular Ad26.COV2.S at 5x10^10 or 1x10^11 viral particles.

This table comes from immunoSEQ multiplex PCR, and its TCRdb copy is limited to in-frame clones, with some not included. The table records 350,000 to 500,000 clones, approximately 89% of them present only once. The sample's treatment: some 19 received Ad26.COV2.S at low or high dose, single or two shots; 5 received placebo; per-sample allocation not given. Each sample was drawn 63 days after the first injection (of vaccine or placebo). Notes on the study in general: Similar non-spike TCR breadth was seen in vaccine and placebo recipients. Breadth, reportedly substantial, characterized the spike-specific CD8+ and CD4+ T cell responses after vaccination.

The CDR3 has 14 amino acids. V lost 0 bases and J lost 10, with 15 bases in between. Germline CDR1 reads MNHEY; CDR2 reads SVGAGI. This chain links TRBV6-5 with TRBJ1-1; D ambiguous. The sequence was collected from a person between 18 and 65 years old who received the Ad26.COV2.S COVID-19 vaccine or a placebo. The sample in question was peripheral blood, obtained in a trial of Ad26.COV2.S vaccine versus placebo. CDR3 bases: TGTGCCAGCAGTTACTCGGACGGGCGGGGTACAGCTTTCTTT. Translation gives CASSYSDGRGTAFF.